What follows are 9 T cell receptor beta chains derived from one specimen sequenced in a study of T cell responses to AZD1222 COVID-19 vaccine. Assay: immunoSEQ multiplex PCR; the TCRdb copy retains only in-frame clones and omits some. The repertoire holds 65,000 to 100,000 clones, with approximately 90% as singletons. This sample comprised peripheral blood, obtained 28 days after the second AZD1222 dose. These receptors all stem from an adult who received the AZD1222 COVID-19 vaccine.

The table lists this clone with a few counts. The gene calls are TRBV28 and TRBJ2-5, with 7 positions matching TRBD1. V lost 5 bases to trimming and J lost 0 bases; unmatched junction nucleotides: 9. There are 16 residues in the CDR3. Germline-derived CDR1 and CDR2 are MDHEN and SYDVKM. CDR3 in DNA: TGTGCCAGCAGTGGGTACGACAGGGCGTACCAAGAGACCCAGTACTTC. Amino acid sequence: CASSGYDRAYQETQYF.

The chain employs TRBV19 and TRBJ2-7; D gene unclear. The CDR3 extends over 14 amino acids. Trimming took off 4 bases at V and 0 bases at J, with 10 bases between the two ends. The germline gives CDR1 LNHDA, CDR2 SQIVND (reference sequence). Here the CDR3 DNA reads TGTGCCAGTAGTACGCAAGACATCTCCTACGAGCAGTACTTC. Amino acids: CASSTQDISYEQYF. The full variable domain, its missing parts supplied by reference TRBV19 and TRBJ2-7, is DGGITQSPKYLFRKEGQNVTLSCEQNLNHDAMYWYRQDPGQGLRLIYYSQIVNDFQKGDIAEGYSVSREKKESFPLTVTSAQKNPTAFYLCASSTQDISYEQYFGPGTRLTVT.

This clone occurred once. CDR3 coding DNA: TGTGCCAGCAGCCTTGGGGGAGGGACTAGCGGGATTCCCTACGAGCAGTACTTC. Its protein product is CASSLGGGTSGIPYEQYF. The chain couples TRBV4-2 to TRBJ2-7, with 13 positions matching TRBD2. The junction had 11 bases not matched to a gene; V was cut back by 4 bases and J by 2 bases. This CDR3 is 18 amino acids long. The germline CDR1 and CDR2 sequences are LGHNA and YNFKEQ.

This clone was seen just once. The chain employs TRBV7-8 and TRBJ1-3, with D unclear. Trimming left V 2 bases short and J 0 bases short, with 8 bases between. Germline V CDR1 and CDR2: SGHVS, FQNEAQ. This CDR3 spans 15 amino acids. For the CDR3, the DNA is TGTGCCAGCAGCTTAAATGCCCCCTCTGGAAACACCATATATTTT. Encoded protein: CASSLNAPSGNTIYF. Filled out from reference TRBV7-8 and TRBJ1-3, the complete variable domain reads GAGVSQSPRYKVAKRGQDVALRCDPISGHVSLFWYQQALGQGPEFLTYFQNEAQLDKSGLPSDRFFAERPEGSVSTLKIQRTQQEDSAVYLCASSLNAPSGNTIYFGEGSWLTVV.

The rearrangement uses TRBV2 and TRBJ2-2; 10 nucleotides line up with TRBD2. Germline V gene lookup returns CDR1 SNHLY and CDR2 FYNNEI. The CDR3 consists of 16 residues. The trim removed 5 bases at V and 3 bases at J, leaving 6 bases unmatched. The CDR3 loop is CASSRSTSGYTGELFF. The CDR3, as DNA: TGTGCCAGCAGTCGTTCGACTAGCGGGTACACCGGGGAGCTGTTTTTT. Combining the CDR3 with reference TRBV2 and TRBJ2-2 gives the whole variable domain EPEVTQTPSHQVTQMGQEVILRCVPISNHLYFYWYRQILGQKVEFLVSFYNNEISEKSEIFDDQFSVERPDGSNFTLKIRSTKLEDSAMYFCASSRSTSGYTGELFFGEGSRLTVL.

CDR3 sequence: CASSFIAGVPRAITDTQYF. Written as DNA, the CDR3 is TGTGCCAGCAGTTTTATAGCGGGAGTCCCTCGGGCGATCACAGATACGCAGTATTTT. This chain links TRBV6-2 or TRBV6-3 with TRBJ2-3; the match to TRBD2 covers 9 bases. CDR3 length equals 19 residues. The ends lost 4 bases at V and 2 bases at J; junction bases unmatched: 16. The germline gives CDR1 MNHEY, CDR2 SVGEGT.

The chain uses TRBV7-2 and TRBJ2-3; 7 nucleotides agree with TRBD1. The V gene's germline CDR1 is SGHTA and CDR2 FQGNSA. V gave up 3 bases and J gave up 1 base; unmatched junction bases: 7. The CDR3 is 16 residues long. The CDR3, as DNA: TGTGCCAGCAGCTTCCCTGCAGGGGGTGGCACAGATACGCAGTATTTT. This gives the protein CASSFPAGGGTDTQYF. Full variable domain (remainder filled in from reference TRBV7-2 and TRBJ2-3): GAGVSQSPSNKVTEKGKDVELRCDPISGHTALYWYRQSLGQGLEFLIYFQGNSAPDKSGLPSDRFSAERTGGSVSTLTIQRTQQEDSAVYLCASSFPAGGGTDTQYFGPGTRLTVL.

The J gene is TRBJ2-1, the V gene TRBV2; D is unclear. This CDR3 has 8 amino acids. In germline, CDR1 is SNHLY, CDR2 FYNNEI. V was shortened by 1 base and J by 14 bases, with 0 bases between the two germline ends. CDR3 sequence reads: CASSEEFF. The CDR3 coding sequence is TGTGCCAGCAGTGAAGAGTTCTTC.

The chain couples TRBV30 to TRBJ2-3; 9 nucleotides align to TRBD1. The CDR3 loop spans 16 amino acids. J lost 2 bases, V lost 0 bases, and 6 bases had no gene match. In germline, CDR1 is GTSNPN, CDR2 SVGIG (reference sequence). The CDR3 protein is CAWSVQQGAYTDTQYF. The CDR3 DNA follows: TGTGCCTGGAGTGTACAACAGGGGGCCTACACAGATACGCAGTATTTT.